Each of the 4 T cell receptor beta chains below was sequenced from the same sample in a study of blood T cell repertoires in COVID-19. Clones were sequenced by immunoSEQ multiplex PCR, and TCRdb holds only the in-frame ones, with some missing. The sample holds about 180,000 clones; 75% to 90% are singletons and the top ten take 6.2%. The sample comprised PBMCs or T cells enriched from blood (not recorded which). Source of these receptors: a middle-aged man who had recovered from COVID-19.

This rearrangement joins TRBV24-1 to TRBJ1-2, with D maybe TRBD1 (6 bases). CDR3 length: 13 amino acids. CDR1 KGHDR and CDR2 SFDVKD come from the germline V gene. V lost 1 base and J 7 bases, leaving 9 bases between the germline ends. In nucleotides, the CDR3 is TGTGCCACCAGTGATTTCCCCAGGGGTGGCTACACCTTC. Translating it yields CATSDFPRGGYTF.

This sequence joins TRBV28 and TRBJ1-5; TRBD1 is a possible D gene (5 bases). The CDR3 contains 15 residues. Germline CDR1 reads MDHEN; CDR2 reads SYDVKM. Trimming shortened V by 1 base and J by 2 bases, and 9 bases separated the two germline ends. CDR3 DNA sequence: TGTGCCAGCAGTTTATTCGGGGGAGGCAATCAGCCCCAGCATTTT. Its protein is CASSLFGGGNQPQHF.

This chain uses TRBV4-1 with TRBJ1-5; 12 bases agree with TRBD1. The V gene end was trimmed by 4 bases and the J gene end by 6 bases; junction bases not matched to a gene: 10. Germline CDR1 reads MGHRA; CDR2 reads YSYEKL. The CDR3 has 17 residues. Written as DNA, the CDR3 is TGCGCCAGCAGCCTTCTGGGGACAGGGGGCAGAGGTCAGCCCCAGCATTTT. Translation gives CASSLLGTGGRGQPQHF.

This chain links TRBV7-9 with TRBJ2-4, with D tentatively TRBD2 (5 bases). Looked up from germline, CDR1 is SEHNR and CDR2 is FQNEAQ (reference sequence). Deletions cut 9 bases from V and 1 base from J, with 13 bases between. The length of the CDR3 is 14 residues. CDR3 region: CASTSSGAKNIQYF. The CDR3 DNA sequence: TGTGCCAGTACATCAAGCGGTGCCAAAAACATTCAGTACTTC.